This paragraph covers one TCR beta chain sequence. The antigen remains undetermined. Clones were read by immunoSEQ multiplex PCR, and TCRdb kept only the in-frame ones, dropping some. The repertoire holds fewer than 3,500 clones, with 70% to 85% as singletons. The data belong to a study of PD-1 blockade in classical Hodgkin lymphoma. All patients experienced relapse after autologous stem cell transplantation, and brentuximab vedotin exposure was variable. Isolation of CD8+ T cells from thawed PBMCs used magnetic negative selection. Overall study findings and caveats: Lower baseline TCR diversity was reported for newly diagnosed patients than for healthy donors. Those achieving complete response showed baseline diversity like newly diagnosed patients. By C4D1, CD4+ diversity increased significantly, especially in complete responders.

Germline CDR1 SQVTM, CDR2 ANQGSEA. The CDR3 extends over 13 amino acids. The germline V and J ends were trimmed by 6 bases and 0 bases, with 12 bases remaining between them. The rearrangement links TRBV29-1 to TRBJ2-7; weak D call: TRBD1 (5 bases). This sequence originates from a human donor with classical Hodgkin lymphoma. The sample here was CD8+ T cells from blood, taken at baseline. The CDR3 bases are TGCAGCGTCTGGACACGACGCTCCTACGAGCAGTACTTC. Its translation: CSVWTRRSYEQYF.